The 21 T cell receptor beta chains presented below share a single source sample, sequenced in a study of shared clonotypes between healthy human individuals. The assay was immunoSEQ multiplex PCR, and TCRdb's table has in-frame clones only and misses some. The table has millions of clones, around nine tenths seen once. Source material: naive CD4+ T cells sorted from blood. Stated subset: CD45RA+ positively selected. The receptors stem from a man younger than 30 in good health.

The chain joins TRBV28 to TRBJ1-6; maybe TRBD1 (5 bases). This CDR3 comprises 15 residues. The V gene's germline CDR1 is MDHEN and CDR2 SYDVKM. Trimming left V 10 bases short and J 8 bases short, with 21 bases between. The CDR3 loop reads CATKASEGHYSPLHF. The CDR3 DNA reads TGTGCCACTAAAGCGTCAGAGGGGCATTATTCACCCCTCCACTTT.

The chain combines TRBV5-5 with TRBJ2-1, with TRBD1 matching over 8 bases. Germline trimming cut 4 bases from V and 6 bases from J; bases unmatched to any gene: 9. Germline values: CDR1 SGHKS, CDR2 YYEKEE (reference sequence). The CDR3 runs to 15 residues. CDR3 DNA sequence: TGTGCCAGCAGCCCTCGGGACAGGTCGTTCAATGAGCAGTTCTTC. The encoded protein is CASSPRDRSFNEQFF.

The chain carries TRBV5-1 and TRBJ2-3, with 12 bases aligning to TRBD2. Germline lookup yields CDR1 SGHRS and CDR2 YFSETQ. V was clipped by 4 bases and J by 5 bases; unmatched bases: 26. The CDR3 runs 22 residues. The CDR3 region has the DNA TGCGCCAGCAGCATCTTCACCACACTAGCGGGGGGAGTGTCCTACGCGGTAGATACGCAGTATTTT. This codes for CASSIFTTLAGGVSYAVDTQYF.

This chain uses TRBV5-4 with TRBJ1-2; D gene unclear. V was pared by 0 bases and J by 0 bases, with 6 bases between. Per germline, CDR1 SGHNT and CDR2 YYREEE (reference sequence). The CDR3 is 14 residues long. The CDR3 sequence is CASSLDGANYGYTF. The CDR3 nucleotides read TGTGCCAGCAGCTTGGATGGGGCTAACTATGGCTACACCTTC.

The chain has TRBV2 and TRBJ1-5; D is possibly TRBD1 (5 bases). Trimming stripped 3 bases from V and 4 bases from J, with 10 bases between. This CDR3 region has 14 residues. Germline V CDR1 and CDR2: SNHLY, FYNNEI. In DNA form, the CDR3 reads TGTGCCAGCAGTGATCAACGGGGGAATCAGCCCCAGCATTTT. This encodes CASSDQRGNQPQHF.

The V and J genes are TRBV10-1 and TRBJ1-1, with D possibly TRBD1 on 6 matching bases. Germline CDR1 is WNHNN and CDR2 is SYGVQD (reference sequence). The CDR3 consists of 16 residues. V dropped 2 bases and J dropped 4 bases, with 17 bases sitting between them. CDR3 sequence: CASSEGLGGRGTEAFF. Here the CDR3 DNA reads TGCGCCAGCAGTGAGGGTTTGGGGGGCCGTGGCACTGAAGCTTTCTTT.

The chain couples TRBV5-1 to TRBJ2-7; 11 nucleotides align to TRBD1. This CDR3 spans 16 amino acids. CDR1 and CDR2 from the germline V gene are SGHRS and YFSETQ. Losses at the gene ends were 4 bases for V and 1 base for J; bases not matched to a gene: 7. For the CDR3, the DNA is TGCGCCAGCAGCACAGGGACAGGGGGACTTTCCTACGAGCAGTACTTC. The encoded protein is CASSTGTGGLSYEQYF.

The rearrangement links TRBV7-9 to TRBJ2-2; 9 bases match TRBD2. This CDR3 is 19 amino acids long. Looked up from germline, CDR1 is SEHNR and CDR2 is FQNEAQ (reference sequence). The V gene end was trimmed by 5 bases and the J gene end by 4 bases; junction bases not matched to a gene: 17. The CDR3 DNA reads as TGTGCCAGCAGCAGTCCAGCGGGGCGGGAGGGGGCGACCACCGGGGAGCTGTTTTTT. Translating it yields CASSSPAGREGATTGELFF.

The chain has TRBV19 and TRBJ1-3, with D uncertain. Germline values: CDR1 LNHDA, CDR2 SQIVND (reference sequence). The length of the CDR3 is 14 residues. V was pared by 3 bases and J by 0 bases, with 6 bases between. The CDR3 sequence is CASSIRLSGNTIYF. The CDR3 DNA is TGTGCCAGTAGTATCCGGCTCTCTGGAAACACCATATATTTT.

This clone occurred once. The CDR3 DNA follows: TGTGCCAGTAGTTCCCGGGACGCCCGAGGGACTGAAGCTTTCTTT. It specifies CASSSRDARGTEAFF. The chain is built from TRBV19 and TRBJ1-1; weak D call: TRBD1 (5 bases). The CDR3 totals 15 residues. The V end was cut by 5 bases, the J end by 5 bases, with 18 bases between. The germline CDR1 and CDR2 sequences are LNHDA and SQIVND (reference sequence).

V usage is TRBV19 and J usage is TRBJ1-2; tentative D call: TRBD1 (5 bases). V lost 4 bases and J 5 bases, leaving 14 bases between the germline ends. Germline CDR1 LNHDA, CDR2 SQIVND (reference sequence). The CDR3 covers 14 residues. The CDR3 loop is CASSTRDGLYGYTF. In DNA, the CDR3 is TGTGCCAGTAGTACCCGGGACGGGCTGTATGGCTACACCTTC.

Note on this clone: The sample contains more than one DNA sequence encoding this CDR3. The rearrangement joins TRBV5-4 to TRBJ2-1, with 7 nucleotides matching TRBD2. The CDR3 totals 14 residues. V was clipped by 0 bases and J by 4 bases; unmatched bases: 1. Germline V gene lookup returns CDR1 SGHNT and CDR2 YYREEE (reference sequence). This CDR3 reads CASSLGGGYNEQFF. The CDR3 DNA sequence: TGTGCCAGCAGCTTGGGCGGGGGATACAATGAGCAGTTCTTC.

The rearrangement joins TRBV6-6 to TRBJ1-5; D is uncertain. The CDR3 runs 14 residues. V shed 2 bases and J shed 4 bases, with 9 bases lying between them. Germline V gene data show CDR1 as MNHNY and CDR2 as SVGAGI (reference sequence). The CDR3, as DNA: TGTGCCAGCAGTTACGGGATCGTAAATCAGCCCCAGCATTTT. Translation gives CASSYGIVNQPQHF.

On this clone: Distinct nucleotide sequences in the sample also encode this CDR3. The chain couples TRBV5-1 to TRBJ2-5, with 7 nucleotides matching TRBD1. There are 13 residues in the CDR3. Germline CDR1 is SGHRS and CDR2 is YFSETQ. V lost 3 bases and J lost 5; bases outside the gene matches: 4. The CDR3 reads CASSSQGQETQYF. CDR3 nucleotide sequence: TGCGCCAGCAGCTCACAGGGGCAGGAGACCCAGTACTTC.

V is TRBV4-1 and J is TRBJ2-7; D might be TRBD2 (5 bases). Germline CDR1 is MGHRA and CDR2 is YSYEKL. This CDR3 has 17 amino acids. Trimming left V 4 bases short and J 0 bases short, with 19 bases between. CDR3 amino acids: CASSPGGILTLSYEQYF. CDR3 DNA: TGCGCCAGCAGCCCAGGAGGTATTTTAACCCTCTCCTACGAGCAGTACTTC.

V is TRBV23-1 and J is TRBJ2-4; D is uncertain. TRBV23-1 is identified as an open reading frame with a role that is uncertain. There are 16 residues in the CDR3. The V end was cut by 2 bases, the J end by 2 bases, with 13 bases between. CDR3 region: CASSQLSPRTKNIQYF. The CDR3 coding sequence is TGCGCCAGCAGTCAACTATCTCCGAGGACCAAAAACATTCAGTACTTC.

A single count supports this clone. The genes are TRBV7-2 and TRBJ1-5; D is perhaps TRBD1 (6 bases). CDR1 is SGHTA and CDR2 is FQGNSA in the germline V gene. Trimming took off 2 bases at V and 6 bases at J, with 17 bases between the two ends. This CDR3 region has 16 residues. DNA for the CDR3: TGTGCCAGCAGCTTAAGCGGCCAGGGGTGGACTCAGCCCCAGCATTTT. Translated: CASSLSGQGWTQPQHF.

The rearrangement joins TRBV7-9 to TRBJ2-3; TRBD2 aligns across 13 bases. Germline V gives CDR1 SEHNR, CDR2 FQNEAQ (reference sequence). The J segment lost 5 bases and the V segment lost 4 bases, leaving 6 bases of the junction unmatched. This CDR3 region has 16 residues. The CDR3 coding sequence is TGTGCCAGCAGCTCTACGACTAGCGGGAGGCAAGATACGCAGTATTTT. As protein: CASSSTTSGRQDTQYF.

This chain links TRBV2 with TRBJ2-6, with a possible D match to TRBD1 (5 bases). The germline V gene has CDR1 SNHLY and CDR2 FYNNEI. V was shortened by 7 bases and J by 0 bases, with 10 bases between the two germline ends. The CDR3 has 15 residues. The CDR3 reads CASNRGYSGANVLTF. Written as DNA, the CDR3 is TGTGCCAGCAATAGGGGTTACTCTGGGGCCAACGTCCTGACTTTC.

A word on this clone: The sample holds other DNA sequences that translate to the same CDR3. The rearrangement joins TRBV5-1 to TRBJ1-4; unclear D gene. V gave up 2 bases and J gave up 4 bases, with 6 bases separating them. The CDR3 spans 13 residues. Germline CDR1 reads SGHRS; CDR2 reads YFSETQ. The CDR3 sequence is CASSLNGNEKLFF. The CDR3 DNA follows: TGCGCCAGCAGCTTAAACGGTAATGAAAAACTGTTTTTT.

This chain connects TRBV29-1 to TRBJ2-1, with D possibly being TRBD1 (6 bases). Between the trimmed V and J ends, which lost 3 bases and 2 bases, there was a span of 17 bases. The CDR3 spans 16 residues. Per the germline V gene, CDR1 is SQVTM and CDR2 is ANQGSEA. The CDR3 here is CSVDQRGGWAYNEQFF. In DNA, the CDR3 is TGCAGCGTTGATCAGAGAGGGGGATGGGCCTACAATGAGCAGTTCTTC.